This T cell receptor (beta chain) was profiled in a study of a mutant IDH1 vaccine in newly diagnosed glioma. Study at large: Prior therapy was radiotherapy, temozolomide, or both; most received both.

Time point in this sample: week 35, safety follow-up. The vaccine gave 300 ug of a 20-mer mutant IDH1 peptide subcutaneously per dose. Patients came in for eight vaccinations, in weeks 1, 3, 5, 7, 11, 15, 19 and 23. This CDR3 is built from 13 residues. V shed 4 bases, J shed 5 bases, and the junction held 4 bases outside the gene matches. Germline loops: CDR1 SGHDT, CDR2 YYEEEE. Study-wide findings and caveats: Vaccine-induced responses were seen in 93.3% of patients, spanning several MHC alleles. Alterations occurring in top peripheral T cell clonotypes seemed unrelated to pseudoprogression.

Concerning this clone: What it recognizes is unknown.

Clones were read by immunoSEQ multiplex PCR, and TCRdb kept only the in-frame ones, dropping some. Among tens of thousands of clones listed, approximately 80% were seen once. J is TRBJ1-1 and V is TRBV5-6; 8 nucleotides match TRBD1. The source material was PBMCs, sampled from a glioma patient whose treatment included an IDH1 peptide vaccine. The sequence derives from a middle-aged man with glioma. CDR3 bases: TGTGCCAGCAGCCAAACAGGGGGAACTGAAGCTTTCTTT. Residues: CASSQTGGTEAFF. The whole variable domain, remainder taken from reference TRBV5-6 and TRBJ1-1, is DAGVTQSPTHLIKTRGQQVTLRCSPKSGHDTVSWYQQALGQGPQFIFQYYEEEERQRGNFPDRFSGHQFPNYSSELNVNALLLGDSALYLCASSQTGGTEAFFGQGTRLTVV.